What follows is one T cell receptor (beta chain) and its context. The data derive from a study of blood T cell repertoires in COVID-19. Study summary: Acute-phase and convalescent COVID-19 samples originated in the United States, Italy and Spain. From T cells, B-cell-depleted T cells, or PBMCs came the material, which was cDNA or gDNA.

As handled by the study authors: The assay estimated nucleated cells by amplifying reference gene primers. The method was immunoSEQ multiplex PCR; TCRdb's version includes in-frame clones alone and lacks a portion of them. The V and J calls and the clone size are those of that table, but D and trimming were determined from the DNA. The data show 150,000 to 200,000 clones, 90% seen once. Unmatched junction bases numbered 6, after V lost 1 base and J lost 3 bases. CDR1 and CDR2 from the germline V gene are SGHRS and YFSETQ. The CDR3 contains 18 residues. The chain recombines TRBV5-1 with TRBJ2-3, with 15 positions matching TRBD2. The clonotype was recovered from a man aged 55 to 70 with active or convalescent COVID-19. Sample: peripheral blood. In DNA form, the CDR3 reads TGCGCCAGCAGCTTGAGGGGACTAGCGGGAGGAATGACAGATACGCAGTATTTT. Translation gives CASSLRGLAGGMTDTQYF.